This entry concerns a single TCR beta chain. Its antigen is not known. These data originate in a study of T cell responses to AZD1222 COVID-19 vaccine. Study background: Second-dose timings of about 4 or about 12 weeks were pooled. Whole-study results and caveats: Donors were chiefly white British, with a greater number of females, and clonal diversity was perhaps underestimated. When two AZD1222 doses had been given, Spike-specific TCR breadth and depth rose. Repertoires were collected only later (after the peak T cell response had occurred).

Clones were read by immunoSEQ multiplex PCR, and TCRdb kept only the in-frame ones, dropping some. The sample consists of around 100,000 clones, 70% to 90% of them appearing once. Germline CDR1 and CDR2: LNHDA and SQIVND (reference sequence). The V gene lost 3 bases and the J gene lost 11 bases, with 14 bases spanning the gap. This CDR3 is 13 amino acids long. This clonotype was sampled from an adult in good health. Source: peripheral blood, taken on day 0 of AZD1222 vaccination. This chain uses TRBV19 with TRBJ1-5, with D possibly being TRBD1 (5 bases). The CDR3 is CASSMEGLRAQHF. The CDR3 nucleotides are TGTGCCAGTAGTATGGAAGGGCTCAGGGCCCAGCATTTT.